Given below is one TCR beta chain in context. What it recognizes is unknown. Method: immunoSEQ multiplex PCR; TCRdb's copy keeps in-frame clones and lacks some. The sample shows around 91,000 clones, approximately 93% of them seen only once. J was trimmed by 5 bases and V by 5 bases; bases with no gene match: 4. This CDR3 contains 14 residues. CDR1 and CDR2 from the germline V gene are SGHTA and FQGNSA. The data stem from a study of cytomegalovirus exposure and HLA in healthy donors. General study findings and limits: The TCR clusters that emerged in the first cohort tended, a later analysis found, to co-occur in the 120 or so validation repertoires.

The receptor was isolated from a young woman in good health and CMV-seropositive. The chain is built from TRBV7-2 and TRBJ1-3, with 9 bases lining up with TRBD1. Sequenced: PBMCs. The CDR3 region has the DNA TGTGCCAGCAGCACACAGGGGGCCCGAAACACCATATATTTT. It translates to CASSTQGARNTIYF.